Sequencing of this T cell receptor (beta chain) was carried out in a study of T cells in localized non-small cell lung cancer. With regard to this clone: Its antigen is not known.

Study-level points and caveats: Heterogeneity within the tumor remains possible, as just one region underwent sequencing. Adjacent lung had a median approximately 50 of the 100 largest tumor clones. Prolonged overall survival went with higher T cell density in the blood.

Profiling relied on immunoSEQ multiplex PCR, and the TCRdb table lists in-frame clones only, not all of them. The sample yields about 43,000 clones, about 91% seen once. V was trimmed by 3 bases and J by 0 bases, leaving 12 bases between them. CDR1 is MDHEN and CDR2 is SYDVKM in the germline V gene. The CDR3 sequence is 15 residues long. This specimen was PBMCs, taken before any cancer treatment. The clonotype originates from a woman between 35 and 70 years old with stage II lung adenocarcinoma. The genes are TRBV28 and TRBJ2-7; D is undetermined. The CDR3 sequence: CASSFRGASSYEQYF. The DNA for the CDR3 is TGTGCCAGCAGTTTCCGAGGCGCCAGCTCCTACGAGCAGTACTTC.